One TCR beta chain is described in this entry. This sample stems from a study of CD8+ T cells in alopecia areata. The germline V and J ends were trimmed by 7 bases and 6 bases, with 10 bases remaining between them. CDR3 length equals 11 residues. Looked up from germline, CDR1 is SGHNT and CDR2 is YYREEE (reference sequence). Regarding treatment: oral pan-JAK inhibitor, 5-10 mg twice daily. RNA extraction was followed by reverse transcription into cDNA, which acted as the sequencing template. The table came from immunoSEQ multiplex PCR; TCRdb's copy has only in-frame clones and leaves some out. The table records over 150,000 clones, about 62% of them present only once.

This sequence joins TRBV5-4 and TRBJ1-1; D is undetermined. This TCR derives from a human donor with alopecia areata. This material consisted of CD4+ T cells sorted from blood, taken at week 24, from a patient treated with tofacitinib. CDR3 DNA sequence: TGTGCCAGCGGGGAGGGTGCTGAAGCTTTCTTT. Amino acid sequence: CASGEGAEAFF.